This T cell receptor beta chain appears in the sequencing data of a study of cytomegalovirus exposure and HLA in healthy donors. At the level of the study: A prior analysis found 117 million unique TCR beta sequences from 150 million to 200 million T cells.

PCR was performed using 60 Vbeta and 13 Jbeta primers. TCRdb's table, derived via immunoSEQ multiplex PCR, lists solely in-frame clones and lacks some. The sample includes about 140,000 clones, around four fifths of them seen just once. On this clone: The junction does not match germline at one end; this may be a read error.

The CDR3 loop spans 15 amino acids. Germline V CDR1 and CDR2: MGHRA, YSYEKL. The sample consisted of PBMCs. The rearrangement joins TRBV4-1 to TRBJ2-7; 14 nucleotides line up with TRBD2. The sequence came from a woman between 35 and 50 years old in good health and CMV-seronegative. DNA for the CDR3: TGCACCAGCAGCCTAGAGACTAGCGGGAGGGGTGAGCAGTACTTC. This codes for CTSSLETSGRGEQYF.